These 17 T cell receptor beta chains share one sample of origin, sequenced in a study of T cell responses to AZD1222 COVID-19 vaccine. The method was immunoSEQ multiplex PCR; TCRdb's version includes in-frame clones alone and lacks a portion of them. Of about 180,000 clones in the sample, roughly 92% were seen once. Material: peripheral blood, obtained on day 0 of AZD1222 vaccination. These receptor sequences come from an adult in good health.

The chain is built from TRBV9 and TRBJ1-6; tentative D call: TRBD1 (5 bases). Trimming took off 6 bases at V and 9 bases at J, with 16 bases between the two ends. The germline CDR1 and CDR2 sequences are SGDLS and YYNGEE. The CDR3 spans 14 residues. The CDR3 spells CASIRRGVRSPLHF. The CDR3 DNA follows: TGTGCCAGCATCCGGCGGGGGGTACGTTCACCCCTCCACTTT. The full variable domain, in which reference TRBV9 and TRBJ1-6 provide the parts outside the CDR3, is DSGVTQTPKHLITATGQRVTLRCSPRSGDLSVYWYQQSLDQGLQFLIQYYNGEERAKGNILERFSAQQFPDLHSELNLSSLELGDSALYFCASIRRGVRSPLHFGNGTRLTVT.

Only one count was recorded for this clone. The rearrangement links TRBV5-1 to TRBJ1-1; D is unclear. This CDR3 comprises 16 residues. Per germline, CDR1 SGHRS and CDR2 YFSETQ. The V gene lost 0 bases and the J gene lost 4 bases, with 16 bases spanning the gap. Written as DNA, the CDR3 is TGCGCCAGCAGCTTGGGTACCCGAACAGCTCTCACTGAAGCTTTCTTT. This sequence encodes CASSLGTRTALTEAFF.

This rearrangement joins TRBV5-1 to TRBJ2-7; TRBD1 aligns across 10 bases. The germline CDR1 and CDR2 sequences are SGHRS and YFSETQ. The CDR3 runs to 15 residues. The V and J ends lost 0 bases and 5 bases, in that order; junction bases with no gene match: 5. The CDR3 loop reads CASSLEGQGSHEQYF. The CDR3 region has the DNA TGCGCCAGCAGCTTGGAGGGACAGGGGAGCCACGAGCAGTACTTC. Combining the CDR3 with reference TRBV5-1 and TRBJ2-7 gives the whole variable domain KAGVTQTPRYLIKTRGQQVTLSCSPISGHRSVSWYQQTPGQGLQFLFEYFSETQRNKGNFPGRFSGRQFSNSRSEMNVSTLELGDSALYLCASSLEGQGSHEQYFGPGTRLTVT.

This chain uses TRBV6-2 or TRBV6-3 with TRBJ2-7; a possible D gene is TRBD2 (6 bases). Germline V gene lookup returns CDR1 MNHEY and CDR2 SVGEGT. CDR3 size: 16 residues. The V and J ends lost 4 bases and 3 bases respectively, with 19 bases between them. The CDR3 bases are TGTGCCAGCAGTTTCTTTCCACAGGAGGGTAACTACGAGCAGTACTTC. It translates to CASSFFPQEGNYEQYF.

This chain connects TRBV4-1 to TRBJ2-7; D is undetermined. Germline assignment: CDR1 MGHRA and CDR2 YSYEKL. The CDR3 contains 14 residues. V was pared by 4 bases and J by 2 bases, with 12 bases between. The CDR3 loop reads CASSPGRPPYEQYF. CDR3 in DNA: TGCGCCAGCAGCCCCGGAAGGCCACCCTACGAGCAGTACTTC.

This clone has just one count. For the CDR3, the DNA is TGTGCCAGCAGTATAGGGACAGTCACTGAAGCTTTCTTT. Its translation is CASSIGTVTEAFF. The V gene is TRBV6-5, the J gene TRBJ1-1; TRBD1 aligns across 7 bases. The CDR3 totals 13 residues. CDR1 is MNHEY and CDR2 is SVGAGI in the germline V gene. The V gene end was trimmed by 5 bases and the J gene end by 4 bases; junction bases not matched to a gene: 4.

The chain is built from TRBV3-1 (or the pseudogene TRBV3-2) and TRBJ2-3, with D perhaps matching TRBD2 (6 bases). Trimming shortened V by 8 bases and J by 6 bases, and 15 bases separated the two germline ends. The V gene's germline CDR1 is LGHDT and CDR2 YNNKEL (reference sequence). This CDR3 is 13 amino acids long. CDR3 in DNA: TGTGCCAGCGTCCGGGGGACTGAGGATACGCAGTATTTT. Protein: CASVRGTEDTQYF.

This chain uses TRBV10-2 with TRBJ2-3; 9 bases are a match to TRBD2. Germline trimming cut 3 bases from V and 4 bases from J; bases unmatched to any gene: 2. The CDR3 runs to 14 residues. CDR1 WSHSY and CDR2 SAAADI come from the germline V gene. The CDR3 loop is CASSEAGGPDTQYF. Written as DNA, the CDR3 is TGCGCCAGCAGTGAAGCGGGAGGCCCAGATACGCAGTATTTT.

V is TRBV27 and J is TRBJ1-1; D not resolved. V shed 6 bases and J shed 0 bases, with 17 bases lying between them. Germline lookup yields CDR1 MNHEY and CDR2 SMNVEV (reference sequence). The length of the CDR3 is 16 residues. This chain's CDR3 is CASRTGKWHLNTEAFF. CDR3 in DNA: TGTGCCAGCAGAACTGGGAAGTGGCATTTGAACACTGAAGCTTTCTTT.

This chain joins TRBV3-1 (or the pseudogene TRBV3-2) and TRBJ2-4; maybe TRBD2 (7 bases). V was shortened by 1 base and J by 0 bases, with 13 bases between the two germline ends. Germline V gene data show CDR1 as LGHDT and CDR2 as YNNKEL (reference sequence). The CDR3 contains 17 residues. The CDR3 spells CASSQVGGGGAKNIQYF. CDR3 sequence (DNA): TGTGCCAGCAGCCAAGTCGGGGGCGGGGGAGCCAAAAACATTCAGTACTTC.

This clone was found once. The gene calls are TRBV18 and TRBJ2-1; D may correspond to TRBD1 or TRBD2 (5 bases each). Deletions cut 0 bases from V and 6 bases from J, with 18 bases between. The V gene's germline CDR1 is KGHSH and CDR2 LQKENI. The CDR3 runs 17 residues. The CDR3 nucleotides read TGTGCCAGCTCACCACCGTTTTCGGGACCAAGGAGCAATGAGCAGTTCTTC. Encoded protein: CASSPPFSGPRSNEQFF.

V and J are TRBV2 and TRBJ1-5, with 7 positions matching TRBD1. The CDR3 totals 15 residues. V lost 6 bases and J lost 4; bases outside the gene matches: 9. Germline V CDR1 and CDR2: SNHLY, FYNNEI. CDR3 residues: CASRVGTAGNQPQHF. CDR3 sequence (DNA): TGTGCCAGCAGGGTTGGGACAGCGGGTAATCAGCCCCAGCATTTT.

In the case of this clone: The final CDR3 position lacks the conserved phenylalanine or tryptophan, pointing to a likely read error. DNA of the CDR3: TGTGCCAGCAGACAAACTAGCGAGAGCACAGATACGCAGTATCTT. Translated: CASRQTSESTDTQYL. The chain has TRBV2 and TRBJ2-3; the match to TRBD2 covers 7 bases. After removal of 6 bases from V and 0 bases from J, the junction contained 6 bases not matched to a gene. The germline gives CDR1 SNHLY, CDR2 FYNNEI. The CDR3 sequence is 15 residues long.

The rearrangement joins TRBV2 to TRBJ1-2; TRBD1 matches 11 bases. CDR1 and CDR2 from the germline V gene are SNHLY and FYNNEI. The V and J ends lost 7 bases and 5 bases, in that order; junction bases with no gene match: 15. The CDR3 is made up of 17 amino acids. This CDR3 is CASTFGQGAVLGYGYTF. CDR3 sequence (DNA): TGTGCCAGCACTTTTGGACAGGGGGCAGTGTTGGGGTATGGCTACACCTTC.

This sequence joins TRBV7-2 and TRBJ2-2; D is undetermined. The CDR3 spans 17 residues. Deletions cut 1 base from V and 5 bases from J, with 17 bases between. CDR1 is SGHTA, CDR2 FQGNSA, per germline. DNA for the CDR3: TGTGCCAGCAGCTTAGTGGCCCTTCCGGGTCTAACCGGGGAGCTGTTTTTT. The encoded protein is CASSLVALPGLTGELFF.

The CDR3, as DNA: TGTGCCAGCCGAAGGGAGCTGGGACTAAGTCAGTTCTTC. Translating gives CASRRELGLSQFF. The V and J genes are TRBV6-5 and TRBJ2-1; the match to TRBD2 covers 7 bases. Trimming removed 8 bases from V and 13 bases from J; junction bases left unmatched: 14. This CDR3 is 13 amino acids long. From germline, CDR1 is MNHEY and CDR2 SVGAGI.

V usage is TRBV15 and J usage is TRBJ1-4; D perhaps matches TRBD1 (6 bases). Trimming pared 5 bases from V and 5 bases from J, leaving 15 bases between. Germline CDR1 is LNHNV and CDR2 is YYDKDF (reference sequence). CDR3 length: 15 amino acids. This CDR3 is CATSGGQRGNEKLFF. CDR3 sequence (DNA): TGTGCCACCAGCGGAGGACAGCGAGGGAATGAAAAACTGTTTTTT.